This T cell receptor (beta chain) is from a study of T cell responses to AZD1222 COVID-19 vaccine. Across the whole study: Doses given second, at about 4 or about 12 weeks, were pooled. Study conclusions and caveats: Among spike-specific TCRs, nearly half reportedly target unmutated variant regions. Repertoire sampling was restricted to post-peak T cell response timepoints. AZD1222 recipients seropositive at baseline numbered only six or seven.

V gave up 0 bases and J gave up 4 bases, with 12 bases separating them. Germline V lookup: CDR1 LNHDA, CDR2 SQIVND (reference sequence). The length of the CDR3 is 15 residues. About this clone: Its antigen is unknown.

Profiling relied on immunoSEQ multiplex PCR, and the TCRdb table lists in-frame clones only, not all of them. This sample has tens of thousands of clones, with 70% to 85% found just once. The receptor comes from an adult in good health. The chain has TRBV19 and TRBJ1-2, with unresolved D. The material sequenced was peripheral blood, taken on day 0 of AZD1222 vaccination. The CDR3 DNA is TGTGCCAGTAGTATAGAAGGAACCGTCCTCTATGGCTACACCTTC. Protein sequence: CASSIEGTVLYGYTF.